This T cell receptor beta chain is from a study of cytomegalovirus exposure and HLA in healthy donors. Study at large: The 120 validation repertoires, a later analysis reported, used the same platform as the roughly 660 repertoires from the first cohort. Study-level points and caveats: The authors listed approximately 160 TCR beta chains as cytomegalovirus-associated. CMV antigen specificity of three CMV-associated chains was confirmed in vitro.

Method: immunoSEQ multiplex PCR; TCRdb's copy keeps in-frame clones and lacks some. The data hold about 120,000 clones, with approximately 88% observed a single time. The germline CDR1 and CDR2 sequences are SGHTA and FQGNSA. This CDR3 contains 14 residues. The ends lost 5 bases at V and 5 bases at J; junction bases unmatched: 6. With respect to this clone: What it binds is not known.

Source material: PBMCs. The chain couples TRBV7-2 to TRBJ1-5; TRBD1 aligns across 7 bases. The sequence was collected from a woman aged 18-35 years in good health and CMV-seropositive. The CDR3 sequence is CASSLRQGHQPQHF. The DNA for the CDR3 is TGTGCCAGCAGCCTCCGACAGGGACATCAGCCCCAGCATTTT.